This is a list of T cell receptor beta chains from one sample in a study of post-analysis software for immune sequencing data. TCRdb analysed the PCR reads with MiXCR anew, one entry per CDR3 protein. The table has about 820,000 distinct CDR3 sequences, approximately 50% seen once. Sequenced material: blood. These receptors originate from a girl aged 5-17 years with multiple sclerosis. The CDR3 runs from the conserved cysteine through the conserved F or W. A D gene is named only where the DNA matches it firmly. A clone size is listed for some rows: how often the clone was seen (once, few, many), or a class if it is expanded.

.	few	TRBJ2-6	TRBV15	TGTGCCACCGGCACAGGGAACCCTGGGGCCAACGTCCTGACTTTC	CATGTGNPGANVLTF
TRBD2	.	TRBJ2-3	TRBV6-1	TGTGCCAGCAGGGCGACTAGCGGGGGGGCTAGCACAGATACGCAGTATTTT	CASRATSGGASTDTQYF
.	.	TRBJ1-2	TRBV20-1	TGCAGTGCGAGCGACAGGACCCTGGGAGGCTACACCTTC	CSASDRTLGGYTF
.	once	TRBJ2-7	TRBV4-1	TGCGCCAGCAGCCAAGAGGGCTCGGGAACCACCTACGAGCAGTACTTC	CASSQEGSGTTYEQYF
.	few	TRBJ2-5	TRBV12-3/TRBV12-4	TGTGCCAGCAGTCCGTCCTCTCTTCTGACCCAGTACTTC	CASSPSSLLTQYF
TRBD1	.	TRBJ2-2	TRBV7-9	TGTGCCAGCAGCTCGGGGGACAGGGAGACCGGGGAGCTGTTTTTT	CASSSGDRETGELFF
TRBD2	.	TRBJ2-3	TRBV6-5	TGTGCCAGCAGTTACATAACAGCGGGGGCCTCCACAGATACGCAGTATTTT	CASSYITAGASTDTQYF
TRBD1	.	TRBJ2-3	TRBV2	TGTGCCAGCAGCCAACCCCTCGGGACAGGGAGCACAGATACGCGGTATTTT	CASSQPLGTGSTDTRYF
TRBD2	.	TRBJ2-6	TRBV11-2	TGTGCCAGCAGCTTCCTACGACTAGCGGGAGGAATCGTCCTGACTTTC	CASSFLRLAGGIVLTF
.	few	TRBJ2-6	TRBV4-1	TGCGCCAGCAGCCAACCAGGTTTCTCTGGGGCCAACGTCCTGACTTTC	CASSQPGFSGANVLTF
.	.	TRBJ2-3	TRBV6-6	TGTGCCAGCAGTTACTCGACGGCCTCGGATACGCAGTATTTT	CASSYSTASDTQYF
TRBD2	few	TRBJ2-1	TRBV29-1	TGCAGCGTTGGCGGGAGGTCCTACAATGAGCAGTTCTTC	CSVGGRSYNEQFF
TRBD1	.	TRBJ2-3	TRBV5-1	TGCGCCAGCAGCTTGGAGGCAGGGGGTCGCACAGATACGCAGTATTTT	CASSLEAGGRTDTQYF
.	.	TRBJ2-7	TRBV7-2	TGTGCCAGCAGCTTATTTCACGGGATGTCCTACGAGCAGTACTTC	CASSLFHGMSYEQYF
.	.	TRBJ2-1	TRBV5-1	TGCGCCAGCAGTTACGGAGGGATAACCTACAATGAGCAGTTCTTC	CASSYGGITYNEQFF
TRBD1	.	TRBJ2-7	TRBV7-6	TGTGCCAGCAGCTTAGAAGTAGGTGGGACAGGGACTTACGAGCAGTACTTC	CASSLEVGGTGTYEQYF
TRBD1	.	TRBJ2-4	TRBV10-3	TGTGCCACCGGCAATCGACAGGGGCGCGGGGAGACCCTGTACTTC	CATGNRQGRGETLYF
.	.	TRBJ2-5	TRBV20-1	TGCAGTGCTATCCGCCTGAACAGCCTCCAAGAGACCCAGTACTTC	CSAIRLNSLQETQYF
TRBD1	few	TRBJ2-1	TRBV20-1	TGCAGTGCTAGGGAAAACAGGGGGCGGAGGAGAGATGAGCAGTTCTTC	CSARENRGRRRDEQFF
.	.	TRBJ2-7	TRBV10-3	TGTGCCATCAGTGAGATGACAGTCTCCTGCGAGCAGTACTTC	CAISEMTVSCEQYF
.	.	TRBJ1-2	TRBV29-1	TGCAGCGGCGGCGAGAGGGGCCTAGCTAACTATGGCTACACCTTC	CSGGERGLANYGYTF
.	.	TRBJ2-5	TRBV29-1	TGCAGCGTTGGTGAGGGGACGGAGACCCAGTACTTC	CSVGEGTETQYF
TRBD2	.	TRBJ2-3	TRBV11-2	TGTGCCAGCAGCCCTAGAAACCTAGCGGGGGGCCTGAGCACGGATACGCAGTATTTT	CASSPRNLAGGLSTDTQYF
TRBD1	.	TRBJ2-1	TRBV12-3/TRBV12-4	TGTGCCAGCACCCCATGGGACAGGGCTTACAATGAGCAGTTCTTC	CASTPWDRAYNEQFF
.	.	TRBJ1-1	TRBV29-1	TGCAGCGTTCAGTCCCGTACCAGGCGGGAGGAAGCTTTCTTT	CSVQSRTRREEAFF
.	.	TRBJ1-5	TRBV19	TGTGCCAGTAGCCTCCCTGGACGAAATCAGCCCCAGCATTTT	CASSLPGRNQPQHF
TRBD1	few	TRBJ1-1	TRBV20-1	TGCAGTGCCCCGCCTTCGGGACAGCCTGAAGCTTTCTTT	CSAPPSGQPEAFF
TRBD1	.	TRBJ1-2	TRBV10-3	TGTGCCATCAGTTCCGGGACAGGGGGCGCAGGTGGCTACACCTTC	CAISSGTGGAGGYTF
.	once	TRBJ2-1	TRBV6-6	TGTGCCAGCAGTCAACCCAGCCTAACTTTAGCCAATGAGCAGTTCTTC	CASSQPSLTLANEQFF
.	.	TRBJ2-7	TRBV29-1	TGCAGCGTCCGCCTTCCCGACGGAAACTACGAGCAGTACTTC	CSVRLPDGNYEQYF
.	.	TRBJ2-7	TRBV6-1	TGTGCCGGAATCAAGGAGGGCTACGAGCAGTACTTC	CAGIKEGYEQYF
.	.	TRBJ1-5	TRBV7-3	TGTGCCAGCAGCTTGGAGTTGGCGAGCAATCAGCCCCAGCATTTT	CASSLELASNQPQHF
.	.	TRBJ1-5	TRBV7-2	TGTGCCAGCAGCTTATATCCAAATCAGCCCCAGCATTTT	CASSLYPNQPQHF
.	.	TRBJ1-5	TRBV20-1	TGCAGTGCTAGAGCTCGGGGGGCCAATCAGCCCCAGCATTTT	CSARARGANQPQHF
TRBD2	few	TRBJ2-3	TRBV4-1	TGCGCCAGCAGCCTCGCACCGGGACTAGCGGGAGGGGGCACAGATACGCAGTATTTT	CASSLAPGLAGGGTDTQYF
.	.	TRBJ2-7	TRBV3-1	TGTGCCAGCAGCCAAGATAACGTGGACTACGAGCAGTACTTC	CASSQDNVDYEQYF
.	.	TRBJ2-5	TRBV21-1	TGTGCCAGCAGCAACAAGCTCCGGGACATAGAGACCCAGTACTTC	CASSNKLRDIETQYF
.	.	TRBJ2-1	TRBV20-1	TGCAGTGCTAGACCCTACAATGAGCAGTTCTTC	CSARPYNEQFF
TRBD1	.	TRBJ1-3	TRBV7-9	TGTGCCAGCAGCCGTCAAAATCCAGGGGGCGGTTCGGGAAACACCATATATTTT	CASSRQNPGGGSGNTIYF
.	.	TRBJ1-4	TRBV6-5	TGTGCCAACAGTTACTCGAATCGCGGGGAAAAACTGTTTTTT	CANSYSNRGEKLFF
TRBD1	.	TRBJ2-5	TRBV20-1	TGCAGTGCTAGGGCAGGGGGAGTGGAGACCCAGTACTTC	CSARAGGVETQYF
TRBD2	few	TRBJ2-3	TRBV20-1	TGCAGTGCTCTGACTAGCCTCGAGGACACAGATACGCAGTATTTT	CSALTSLEDTDTQYF
.	few	TRBJ2-5	TRBV20-1	TGCAGTGCTAGAGGGTCAGGATTCCAAGAGACCCAGTACTTC	CSARGSGFQETQYF
.	.	TRBJ2-2	TRBV4-1	TGCGCCAGCAGCCAAGTGTGGGACCGGAGCCTAATCGGAGGGGGAGAGACCGGGGAGCTGTTTTTT	CASSQVWDRSLIGGGETGELFF
TRBD2	.	TRBJ2-1	TRBV4-1	TGCGCCAGCAGCCAAGGGGTAGCGGGCCTCGTCGGCAATGAGCAGTTCTTC	CASSQGVAGLVGNEQFF
TRBD1	few	TRBJ2-1	TRBV6-2/TRBV6-3	TGTGCCAGCAGACAGGGGTCCTACAATGAGCAGTTCTTC	CASRQGSYNEQFF
.	.	TRBJ2-7	TRBV6-5	TGCGCCAGCAGTCAGTCCGGGACTTACGAGCAGTACTTC	CASSQSGTYEQYF
.	.	TRBJ2-7	TRBV6-6	TGTGCCAGCAGTTACGCCAGGTCCTACGAGCAGTACTTC	CASSYARSYEQYF
.	.	TRBJ2-5	TRBV2	TGTGCCAGCAGTGAAAGCAGGGGACAAGAGACCCAGTACTTC	CASSESRGQETQYF
TRBD2	.	TRBJ2-7	TRBV12-3/TRBV12-4	TGTGCCAGCAGTTTATCGGGGAGGGGGCAGTACTTC	CASSLSGRGQYF
.	.	TRBJ2-1	TRBV6-4	TGTGCCAGCAGTGATGAGCCAGGGGCGAATGAGCAGTTCTTC	CASSDEPGANEQFF
TRBD2	once	TRBJ2-3	TRBV5-1	TGCGCCAGCAGCTTCGTGACGGGGGGGCGCACAGATACGCAGTATTTT	CASSFVTGGRTDTQYF
TRBD2	.	TRBJ2-3	TRBV5-5	TGTGCCAGCAGCTTTAGCGGGGGACCCCCCACAGATACGCAGTATTTT	CASSFSGGPPTDTQYF